This T cell receptor (beta chain) was identified during a study of cytomegalovirus exposure and HLA in healthy donors. Study-wide background: There were over 350 genotyped donors. Of these, 81% fell in the genetic ancestry cluster associated with self-reported Caucasian donors.

Germline values: CDR1 PRHDT, CDR2 FYEKMQ (reference sequence). CDR3 length: 15 residues. The V gene end was trimmed by 5 bases and the J gene end by 7 bases; junction bases not matched to a gene: 10. With 60 Vbeta and 13 Jbeta primers, the PCR was carried out. Assay used: immunoSEQ multiplex PCR; TCRdb lists only in-frame clones, some missing. The sample lists tens of thousands of clones, 70% to 85% occurring once. The sample comprised PBMCs. The V and J genes are TRBV13 and TRBJ2-1, with TRBD2 matching over 8 bases. The TCR was taken from a middle-aged man in good health and CMV-seronegative. This CDR3 reads CASSLTTGGWNEQFF. In DNA form, the CDR3 reads TGTGCCAGCAGCCTCACGACGGGAGGGTGGAATGAGCAGTTCTTC.